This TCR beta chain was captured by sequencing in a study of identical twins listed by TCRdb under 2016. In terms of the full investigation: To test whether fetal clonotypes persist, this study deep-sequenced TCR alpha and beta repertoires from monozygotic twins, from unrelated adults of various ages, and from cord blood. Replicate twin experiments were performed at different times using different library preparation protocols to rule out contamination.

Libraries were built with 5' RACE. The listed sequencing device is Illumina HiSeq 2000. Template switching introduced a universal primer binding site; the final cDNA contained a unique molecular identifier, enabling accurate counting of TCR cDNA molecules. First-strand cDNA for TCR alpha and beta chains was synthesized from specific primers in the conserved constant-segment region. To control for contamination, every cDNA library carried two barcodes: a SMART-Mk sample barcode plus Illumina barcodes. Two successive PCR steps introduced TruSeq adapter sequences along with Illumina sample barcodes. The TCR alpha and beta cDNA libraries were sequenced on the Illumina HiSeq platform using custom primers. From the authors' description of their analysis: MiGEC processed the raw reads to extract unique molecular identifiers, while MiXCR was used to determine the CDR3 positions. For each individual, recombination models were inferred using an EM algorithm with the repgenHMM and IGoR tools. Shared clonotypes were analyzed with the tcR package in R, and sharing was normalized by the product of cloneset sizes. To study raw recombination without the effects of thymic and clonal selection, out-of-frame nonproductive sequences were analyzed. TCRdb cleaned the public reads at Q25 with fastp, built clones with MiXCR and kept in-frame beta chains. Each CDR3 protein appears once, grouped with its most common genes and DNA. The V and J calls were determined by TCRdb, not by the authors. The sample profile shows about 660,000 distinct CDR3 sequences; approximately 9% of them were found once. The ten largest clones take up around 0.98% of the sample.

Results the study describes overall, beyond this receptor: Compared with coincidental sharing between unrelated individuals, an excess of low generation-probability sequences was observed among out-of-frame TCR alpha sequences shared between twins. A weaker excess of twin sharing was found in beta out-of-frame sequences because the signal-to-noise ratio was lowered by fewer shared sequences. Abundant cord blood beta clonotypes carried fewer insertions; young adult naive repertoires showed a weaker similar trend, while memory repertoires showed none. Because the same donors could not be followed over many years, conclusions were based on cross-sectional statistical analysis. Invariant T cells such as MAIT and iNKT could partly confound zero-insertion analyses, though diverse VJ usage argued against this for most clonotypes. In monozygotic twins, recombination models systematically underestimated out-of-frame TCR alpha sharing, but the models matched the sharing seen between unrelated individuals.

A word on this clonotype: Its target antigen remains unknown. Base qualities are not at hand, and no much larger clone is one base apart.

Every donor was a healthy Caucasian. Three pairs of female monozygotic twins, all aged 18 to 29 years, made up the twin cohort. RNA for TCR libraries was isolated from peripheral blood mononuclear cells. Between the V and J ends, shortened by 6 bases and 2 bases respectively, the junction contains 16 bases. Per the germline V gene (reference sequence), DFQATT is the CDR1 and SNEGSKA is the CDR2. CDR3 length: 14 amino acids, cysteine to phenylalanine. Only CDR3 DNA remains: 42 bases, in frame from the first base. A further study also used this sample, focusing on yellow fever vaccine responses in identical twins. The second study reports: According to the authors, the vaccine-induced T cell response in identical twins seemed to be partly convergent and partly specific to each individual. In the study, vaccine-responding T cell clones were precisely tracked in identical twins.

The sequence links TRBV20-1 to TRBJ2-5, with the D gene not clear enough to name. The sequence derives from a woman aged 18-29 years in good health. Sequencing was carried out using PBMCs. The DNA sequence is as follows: TGCAGTGCCATTGCCTTTGACATTCAAGAGACCCAGTACTTC. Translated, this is CSAIAFDIQETQYF.